Reported below is one TCR beta chain. The antigen is unknown. Trimming cost V 6 bases and J 5 bases, with 16 bases left between them. CDR3 length equals 14 residues. The germline V gene has CDR1 LNHDA and CDR2 SQIVND (reference sequence). The data originate from a study of CD8 T cells in Susac syndrome. Reverse transcription of roughly 0.5 to 1 ug RNA used random hexamers. TCR beta CDR3 was amplified by immunoSEQ covering 54 Vbeta and 13 Jbeta. Via MiXCR, TCRdb re-called the immunoSEQ multiplex PCR reads, giving one row per CDR3 protein. The sample records 120,000 or so distinct CDR3 sequences, around 94% being singletons. Study-wide results and limits: Susac CD8+ cells expanded clonally the most in TEMRA cells and in active patients. Susac-specific public clones numbered approximately 15 in total CD8+ repertoires (and five in CD8+ TEMRA repertoires).

Sequences were obtained from CD8+ T cells from PBMCs. This TCR derives from a human donor with Susac syndrome. The rearrangement uses TRBV19 and TRBJ1-1; D possibly corresponds to TRBD1 (5 bases). For the CDR3, the DNA is TGTGCCAGTAGGAGGGGAGAGGGGAGTACTGAAGCTTTCTTT. It yields the protein CASRRGEGSTEAFF.